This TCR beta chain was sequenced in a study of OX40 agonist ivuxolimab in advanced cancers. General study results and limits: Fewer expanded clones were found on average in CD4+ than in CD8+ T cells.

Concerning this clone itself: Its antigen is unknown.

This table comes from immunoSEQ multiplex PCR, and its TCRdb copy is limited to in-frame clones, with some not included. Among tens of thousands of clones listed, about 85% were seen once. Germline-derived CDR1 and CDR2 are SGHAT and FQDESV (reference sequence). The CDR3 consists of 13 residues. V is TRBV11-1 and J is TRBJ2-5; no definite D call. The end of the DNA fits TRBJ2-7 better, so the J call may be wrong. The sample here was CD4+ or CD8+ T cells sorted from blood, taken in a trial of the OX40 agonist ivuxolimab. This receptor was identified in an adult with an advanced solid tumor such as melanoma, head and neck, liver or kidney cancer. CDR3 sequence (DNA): TGTGCCAGCAGCCCAGAAATTTCCTACGAGCAGTACTTC. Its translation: CASSPEISYEQYF.